Presented here are 23 T cell receptor beta chains from one specimen sequenced in a study of identical twins. A single record per CDR3 protein comes from TCRdb applying MiXCR to the 5' RACE reads. The profile covers approximately 210,000 distinct CDR3 sequences, with around 10% appearing a single time and 5.1% taken by the ten largest. The sequencing input was memory (CD45RO+) T cells sorted from blood. The receptors shown here come from a woman aged 18-29 years in good health.

The rearrangement uses TRBV7-2 and TRBJ1-1; D uncertain. The CDR3 loop spans 17 amino acids. The V end lost 5 bases, the J end lost 0 bases, and 19 bases lay between the germline ends. The germline gives CDR1 SGHTA, CDR2 FQGNSA. The CDR3: CASSPRVWTAMNTEAFF. CDR3 bases: TGTGCCAGCAGCCCCCGTGTATGGACGGCGATGAACACTGAAGCTTTCTTT.

This clonotype has more than one count but fewer than ten. This chain joins TRBV2 and TRBJ1-1, with 7 bases identical to TRBD1. The germline gives CDR1 SNHLY, CDR2 FYNNEI. Trimming removed 8 bases from V and 0 bases from J; junction bases left unmatched: 9. The CDR3 extends over 15 amino acids. The CDR3 DNA sequence: TGTGCCAGCTCCTATGGAAGGGGGCTGAACACTGAAGCTTTCTTT. Translating gives CASSYGRGLNTEAFF.

This clonotype was found many times. This chain uses TRBV12-3 or TRBV12-4 with TRBJ2-1, with a tentative D call TRBD2 (5 bases). The CDR3 sequence is 12 residues long. Between the trimmed V and J ends, which lost 6 bases and 7 bases, there was a span of 10 bases. CDR3 region: CASSLRENEQFF. Here the CDR3 DNA reads TGTGCCAGCAGCTTAAGGGAGAATGAGCAGTTCTTC.

The sample holds a few counts of this clonotype. This chain joins TRBV20-1 and TRBJ2-5; D unclear. The V gene's germline CDR1 is DFQATT and CDR2 SNEGSKA (reference sequence). Trimming left V 0 bases short and J 3 bases short, with 8 bases between. This CDR3 is built from 13 residues. The CDR3 sequence: CSARDWAEETQYF. The CDR3, as DNA: TGCAGTGCTAGAGATTGGGCAGAAGAGACCCAGTACTTC.

This clonotype showed up many times. The V and J genes are TRBV10-3 and TRBJ2-5; 12 bases fit TRBD2. V dropped 3 bases and J dropped 4; count of bases not matched to a gene: 6. The CDR3 is 16 amino acids. CDR1 and CDR2 (germline): ENHRY, SYGVKD. The DNA of the CDR3 is TGTGCCATCAGTGACGTAACTAGCGGGAGGTCAGAGACCCAGTACTTC. This encodes CAISDVTSGRSETQYF.

This clonotype was found a few times. This chain connects TRBV7-6 to TRBJ1-1; D is unclear. CDR1 is SGHVS and CDR2 is FNYEAQ in the germline V gene. Deletions cut 5 bases from V and 1 base from J, with 11 bases between. The CDR3 covers 14 residues. The CDR3 here is CASSPRGANTEAFF. Here the CDR3 DNA reads TGTGCCAGCAGCCCCCGAGGCGCGAACACTGAAGCTTTCTTT.

This clonotype has more than one count but fewer than ten. V usage is TRBV7-9 and J usage is TRBJ2-7; possibly TRBD2 for D (5 bases). This CDR3 region has 13 residues. CDR1 SEHNR and CDR2 FQNEAQ come from the germline V gene (reference sequence). The V and J ends lost 3 bases and 2 bases respectively, with 8 bases between them. CDR3: CASSLSGPYEQYF. The DNA of the CDR3 is TGTGCCAGCAGCTTGAGCGGACCCTACGAGCAGTACTTC.

The V gene is TRBV7-9, the J gene TRBJ2-1, with 7 nucleotides matching TRBD1. This CDR3 region has 15 residues. CDR1 SEHNR and CDR2 FQNEAQ come from the germline V gene (reference sequence). Unmatched junction bases numbered 1, after V lost 1 base and J lost 1 base. The chain's CDR3 is CASSLGGQSYNEQFF. The CDR3 nucleotides read TGTGCCAGCAGCTTAGGGGGACAGTCCTACAATGAGCAGTTCTTC.

This clonotype was seen repeatedly, ten times or more. This sequence joins TRBV29-1 and TRBJ1-3, with D possibly matching TRBD1 (5 bases). V lost 0 bases and J lost 2, with 14 bases in between. This CDR3 has 16 residues. Germline V gene lookup returns CDR1 SQVTM and CDR2 ANQGSEA. CDR3 loop: CSVEDHGPGTGNTIYF. CDR3 coding DNA: TGCAGCGTTGAAGATCACGGGCCAGGGACTGGAAACACCATATATTTT.

This chain uses TRBV6-2 or TRBV6-3 with TRBJ2-7, with D maybe TRBD2 (6 bases). CDR1 is MNHEY, CDR2 SVGEGT, per germline. There are 12 residues in the CDR3. Trimming stripped 10 bases from V and 0 bases from J, with 10 bases between. DNA for the CDR3: TGTGCCACCGGGACTCTCTCCTACGAGCAGTACTTC. It yields the protein CATGTLSYEQYF.

The gene calls are TRBV7-2 and TRBJ1-1; no clear D. CDR1 is SGHTA and CDR2 is FQGNSA in the germline V gene. V was shortened by 4 bases and J by 3 bases, with 12 bases between the two germline ends. This CDR3 has 14 amino acids. CDR3 residues: CASSSQVWDTEAFF. CDR3 DNA sequence: TGTGCCAGCAGCTCCCAGGTTTGGGACACTGAAGCTTTCTTT.

The J gene is TRBJ2-7, the V gene TRBV6-1; TRBD2 matches at 15 bases. There are 17 residues in the CDR3. J gave up 4 bases and V 5 bases, and 9 bases lay outside the gene matches. Germline V gene lookup returns CDR1 MNHNS and CDR2 SASEGT. The CDR3 here is CASSPRRTSGRGYEQYF. The DNA for the CDR3 is TGTGCCAGCAGTCCACGCCGGACTAGCGGGAGGGGATACGAGCAGTACTTC.

The chain is built from TRBV5-1 and TRBJ2-1, with a weak D call TRBD2 (5 bases). In germline, CDR1 is SGHRS, CDR2 YFSETQ. The CDR3 sequence is 14 residues long. V was clipped by 0 bases and J by 7 bases, with 11 bases between them. CDR3 amino acids: CASSLDGRGNEQFF. CDR3 nucleotides: TGCGCCAGCAGCTTGGATGGGAGAGGGAATGAGCAGTTCTTC.

The chain is built from TRBV19 and TRBJ2-1; 8 bases map to TRBD2. The CDR3 sequence is 15 residues long. CDR1 LNHDA and CDR2 SQIVND come from the germline V gene (reference sequence). V shed 6 bases, J shed 8 bases, and the junction held 12 bases outside the gene matches. Here the CDR3 reads CASRKLADARDEQFF. The CDR3 DNA follows: TGTGCCAGTAGAAAACTAGCGGATGCCAGGGATGAGCAGTTCTTC.

This clonotype was recorded many times. This CDR3 is CSARGGHEQFF. CDR3 DNA: TGCAGTGCTAGAGGAGGCCATGAGCAGTTCTTC. The chain joins TRBV20-1 to TRBJ2-1, with D uncertain. From germline, CDR1 is DFQATT and CDR2 SNEGSKA (reference sequence). The V gene lost 1 base and the J gene lost 8 bases, with 6 bases spanning the gap. The CDR3 covers 11 residues.

This clonotype was counted only a few times. The chain has TRBV7-6 and TRBJ2-1; 9 nucleotides match TRBD2. The J segment lost 0 bases and the V segment lost 4 bases, leaving 10 bases of the junction unmatched. Germline CDR1 SGHVS, CDR2 FNYEAQ. The CDR3 extends over 18 amino acids. CDR3 region: CASSSRGLAGTSYNEQFF. Here the CDR3 DNA reads TGTGCCAGCAGCTCCCGAGGTCTAGCGGGAACCTCCTACAATGAGCAGTTCTTC.

The sample holds a few counts of this clonotype. The chain has TRBV20-1 and TRBJ2-1, with 9 bases identical to TRBD2. Germline V gene lookup returns CDR1 DFQATT and CDR2 SNEGSKA (reference sequence). The CDR3 totals 14 residues. V gave up 3 bases and J gave up 6 bases; unmatched junction bases: 6. The CDR3 is CSASPAGGRNEQFF. CDR3 DNA sequence: TGCAGTGCTAGTCCGGCGGGAGGGCGCAATGAGCAGTTCTTC.

The chain combines TRBV27 with TRBJ2-3, with TRBD2 matching 11 bases. CDR3 length: 17 residues. Trimming at V came to 2 bases and at J to 3 bases, leaving 7 bases not matched to a gene. The germline gives CDR1 MNHEY, CDR2 SMNVEV (reference sequence). The CDR3 reads CASSLRPTSGSTDTQYF. The DNA of the CDR3 is TGTGCCAGCAGTTTAAGGCCCACTAGCGGGAGTACAGATACGCAGTATTTT.

This clonotype is a singleton in its sample. The chain couples TRBV27 to TRBJ2-5; D unresolved. V was pared by 4 bases and J by 0 bases, with 9 bases between. The length of the CDR3 is 14 residues. Germline CDR1 is MNHEY and CDR2 is SMNVEV (reference sequence). The CDR3 DNA is TGTGCCAGCAGTTACCATGGGTACCAAGAGACCCAGTACTTC. Residues: CASSYHGYQETQYF.

This clonotype was detected a few times. The DNA for the CDR3 is TGTGCCAGCAGTCGGGGGCCGGGCACCGGGGAGCTGTTTTTT. Its translation is CASSRGPGTGELFF. The chain carries TRBV6-1 and TRBJ2-2; D assignment may be TRBD1 or TRBD2 (6 bases each). Trimming removed 5 bases at V and 4 bases at J, with 11 bases between. This CDR3 contains 14 residues. In germline, CDR1 is MNHNS, CDR2 SASEGT.

This clonotype occurred many times. J is TRBJ1-5 and V is TRBV20-1; D might be TRBD1 (5 bases). V lost 5 bases and J lost 7, with 18 bases in between. CDR1 is DFQATT and CDR2 is SNEGSKA in the germline V gene (reference sequence). This CDR3 spans 14 amino acids. Here the CDR3 reads CSAPSEGLRQPQHF. As DNA, the CDR3 is TGCAGTGCTCCTTCCGAGGGGTTAAGGCAGCCCCAGCATTTT.

V gene TRBV3-1 combines with J gene TRBJ2-1; 8 nucleotides agree with TRBD2. Looked up from germline, CDR1 is LGHDT and CDR2 is YNNKEL (reference sequence). CDR3 size: 15 residues. Unmatched junction bases numbered 9, after V lost 6 bases and J lost 5 bases. Here the CDR3 reads CASSRGGGANNEQFF. In DNA form, the CDR3 reads TGTGCCAGCAGTCGGGGGGGGGGCGCAAACAATGAGCAGTTCTTC.

This clonotype is medium-sized by share. This sequence joins TRBV12-3 or TRBV12-4 and TRBJ2-1; TRBD2 matches 7 bases. CDR3 length: 13 residues. The ends lost 4 bases at V and 7 bases at J; junction bases unmatched: 4. CDR3 in amino acids: CASSSEGGNEQFF. The DNA for the CDR3 is TGTGCCAGCAGTTCGGAGGGAGGGAATGAGCAGTTCTTC.